The text below deals with one TCR beta chain. This sample was included in a study of blood T cell repertoires in COVID-19. At the level of the study: Both acute and convalescent COVID-19 samples were obtained from the United States, Italy and Spain. T cells, B-cell-depleted T cells, or PBMCs supplied cDNA or gDNA.

Under the authors' procedure: Amplification of reference gene primers provided the estimated nucleated cell counts. Clones were sequenced by immunoSEQ multiplex PCR, and TCRdb holds only the in-frame ones, with some missing. Clone size and V and J calls were adopted from that table, with D and trimming inferred from the DNA. The table shows 95,000 to 150,000 clones, with around 81% occurring only once. This TCR came from a woman between 50 and 59 years old with acute or convalescent COVID-19. The material sequenced was peripheral blood.

CDR3 bases: TGCGCCAGCAGCCTCCAGGTTAGCAATCAGCCCCAGCATTTT. This codes for CASSLQVSNQPQHF. This chain uses TRBV4-1 with TRBJ1-5; no clear D. V was shortened by 4 bases and J by 0 bases, with 7 bases between the two germline ends. The germline V gene has CDR1 MGHRA and CDR2 YSYEKL. CDR3 length: 14 amino acids.